Presented here are 6 T cell receptor beta chains from one specimen sequenced in a study of OX40 agonist ivuxolimab in advanced cancers. Profiling relied on immunoSEQ multiplex PCR, and the TCRdb table lists in-frame clones only, not all of them. The repertoire includes 60,000 to 75,000 clones, roughly 88% of them detected once, and under 2.5% sits in the top ten. The material was CD4+ or CD8+ T cells sorted from blood, obtained in a trial of the OX40 agonist ivuxolimab. The receptors originated from an adult with an advanced solid tumor such as melanoma, head and neck, liver or kidney cancer.

The table lists this clone with a count of one. The V and J genes are TRBV2 and TRBJ2-3; D gene uncertain. The CDR3 loop spans 12 amino acids. CDR1 and CDR2 (germline): SNHLY, FYNNEI. V was pared by 3 bases and J by 3 bases, with 4 bases between. The CDR3: CASSDGTDTQYF. CDR3 sequence (DNA): TGTGCCAGCAGTGATGGGACAGATACGCAGTATTTT.

This chain joins TRBV30 and TRBJ1-4; 8 positions agree with TRBD1. The CDR3 extends over 12 amino acids. V was pared by 2 bases and J by 7 bases, with 0 bases of the junction left unmatched. Germline lookup yields CDR1 GTSNPN and CDR2 SVGIG (reference sequence). The CDR3: CAWSTGGEKLFF. In DNA, the CDR3 is TGTGCCTGGAGTACAGGGGGTGAAAAACTGTTTTTT.

This clone occurred a few times. The chain uses TRBV19 and TRBJ1-5, with a tentative D call TRBD1 (6 bases). V was trimmed by 1 base and J by 7 bases, leaving 11 bases between them. The CDR3 runs 14 residues. CDR1 is LNHDA and CDR2 is SQIVND in the germline V gene (reference sequence). The CDR3 here is CASSIGTVGQPQHF. CDR3 coding DNA: TGTGCCAGTAGTATAGGGACAGTAGGCCAGCCCCAGCATTTT.

The chain couples TRBV9 to TRBJ2-3, with D possibly matching TRBD2 (6 bases). CDR3 length: 15 residues. Germline CDR1 is SGDLS and CDR2 is YYNGEE. V was shortened by 0 bases and J by 4 bases, with 12 bases between the two germline ends. The CDR3 sequence is CASSVVGEAPDTQYF. The CDR3 DNA sequence: TGTGCCAGCAGCGTAGTGGGGGAGGCTCCAGATACGCAGTATTTT.

The V gene is TRBV7-8, the J gene TRBJ2-1, with no clear D. The germline V gene encodes CDR1 SGHVS and CDR2 FQNEAQ. V gave up 4 bases and J gave up 2 bases, with 15 bases separating them. This CDR3 has 16 amino acids. CDR3 protein: CASSSPLGGTYNEQFF. The DNA for the CDR3 is TGTGCCAGCAGCTCCCCCTTGGGCGGAACCTACAATGAGCAGTTCTTC.

The rearrangement links TRBV7-9 to TRBJ2-3; maybe TRBD2 (6 bases). Germline CDR1 and CDR2: SEHNR and FQNEAQ (reference sequence). This CDR3 has 12 residues. The ends were cut back, 4 bases at V and 5 bases at J, with 7 bases in the middle. Here the CDR3 reads CASSSGVDTQYF. DNA for the CDR3: TGTGCCAGCAGCTCGGGGGTAGATACGCAGTATTTT.